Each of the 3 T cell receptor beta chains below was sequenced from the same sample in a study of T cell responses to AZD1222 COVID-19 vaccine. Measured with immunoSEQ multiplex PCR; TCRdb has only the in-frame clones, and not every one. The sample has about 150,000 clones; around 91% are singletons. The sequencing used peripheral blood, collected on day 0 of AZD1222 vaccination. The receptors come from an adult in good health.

CDR3 in amino acids: CATSRDLDSGANVLTF. The CDR3 region has the DNA TGTGCCACCAGCAGAGATCTCGACTCTGGGGCCAACGTCCTGACTTTC. The V gene is TRBV15, the J gene TRBJ2-6; D ambiguous. V was shortened by 0 bases and J by 0 bases, with 6 bases between the two germline ends. The germline gives CDR1 LNHNV, CDR2 YYDKDF (reference sequence). The CDR3 runs to 16 residues.

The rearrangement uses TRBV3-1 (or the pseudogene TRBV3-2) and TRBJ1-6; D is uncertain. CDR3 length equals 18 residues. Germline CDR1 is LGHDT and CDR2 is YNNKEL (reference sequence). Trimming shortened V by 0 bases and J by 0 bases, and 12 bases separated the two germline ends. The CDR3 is CASSQDHTGSSYNSPLHF. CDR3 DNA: TGTGCCAGCAGCCAAGATCACACGGGGAGCTCCTATAATTCACCCCTCCACTTT.

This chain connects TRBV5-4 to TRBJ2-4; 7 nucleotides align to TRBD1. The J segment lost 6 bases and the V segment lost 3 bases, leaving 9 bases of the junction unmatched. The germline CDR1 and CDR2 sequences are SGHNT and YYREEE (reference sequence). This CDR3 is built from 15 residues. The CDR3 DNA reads TGTGCCAGCAGCTCGGACGGGGACAGAACAAACATTCAGTACTTC. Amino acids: CASSSDGDRTNIQYF.